This TCR beta chain was found in a study of cytomegalovirus exposure and HLA in healthy donors. The overall study: The approximately 120 validation repertoires were produced on the same platform as the 550 to 750 repertoires of the first cohort. This was reported in a later analysis.

Generated by immunoSEQ multiplex PCR, the TCRdb table keeps only in-frame clones and is missing some. The repertoire has some 77,000 clones, roughly 94% of them found once; the top ten carry approximately 1.5%. Looked up from germline, CDR1 is MNHNS and CDR2 is SASEGT. V dropped 3 bases and J dropped 5 bases, with 10 bases sitting between them. The CDR3 length is 13 residues. The donors belonged to the roughly 130-subject validation cohort, separate from the approximately 700-subject first cohort. About this clone: What it binds is not known.

Points from the study as a whole: Despite most TCR sequences being rare, some public TCRs occurred in many donors. Among TCR beta chains, those listed as cytomegalovirus-associated numbered about 160.

V gene TRBV6-1 combines with J gene TRBJ1-1, with D tentatively TRBD1 (6 bases). Specimen: PBMCs. The receptor's source is a man between 18 and 29 years old in good health and CMV-seropositive. CDR3 DNA: TGTGCCAGCAGTGACCACAGGGCTACTGAAGCTTTCTTT. Protein product: CASSDHRATEAFF.